Included here is one T cell receptor beta chain sequence, with context. The data derive from a study of T cell changes during pregnancy in multiple sclerosis. Trimming removed 2 bases from V and 5 bases from J, with 20 bases in between. The CDR3 contains 17 residues. The germline V gene encodes CDR1 SGDLS and CDR2 YYNGEE. The method was immunoSEQ multiplex PCR; TCRdb's version includes in-frame clones alone and lacks a portion of them. The table includes about 39,000 clones, almost 95% detected once. The chain joins TRBV9 to TRBJ1-3, with D possibly matching TRBD1 (6 bases). The sample here was CD4+ T cells from peripheral blood mononuclear cells, taken after pregnancy. This clonotype originated in a female donor with multiple sclerosis, enrolled in a pregnancy study. The CDR3 reads CASSVDTLRDTRNTIYF. CDR3 bases: TGTGCCAGCAGCGTGGACACCTTGAGGGACACCCGAAACACCATATATTTT.